The rows below give T cell receptor beta chains drawn from one sample of a study of T cell repertoires in ileal Crohn's disease. Clones were sequenced by immunoSEQ multiplex PCR, and TCRdb holds only the in-frame ones, with some missing. The repertoire has some 14,000 clones, over 75% of them found once; the top ten carry approximately 15%. The material sequenced was ileal tissue. These receptors were taken from an adult with Crohn's disease. The CDR3 runs from the conserved cysteine through the conserved F or W. The D gene is left open where the match is weak. The size entry is marked missing in some rows and otherwise reads once, few, many or a size class.

d_call: TRBD2
j_call: TRBJ2-3
v_call: TRBV4-1
clone_size: NA
cdr3_nt: TGCGCCAGCAGCCACGCTAGCGGGGAATATGACCTATTAGATACGCAGTATTTT
cdr3_aa: CASSHASGEYDLLDTQYF

d_call: NA
j_call: TRBJ2-7
v_call: TRBV18
clone_size: NA
cdr3_nt: TGTGCCAGCTCACCGGCCCTCAAACACGAGCAGTACTTC
cdr3_aa: CASSPALKHEQYF

d_call: NA
j_call: TRBJ1-6
v_call: TRBV7-9
clone_size: medium-sized
cdr3_nt: TGTGCCAGCAGCCCTTCGGGGGGTAATAATTCACCCCTCCACTTT
cdr3_aa: CASSPSGGNNSPLHF

d_call: NA
j_call: TRBJ1-2
v_call: TRBV6-5
clone_size: NA
cdr3_nt: TGTGCCAGCAGTTACGGGGAACTCTATGGCTACACCTTC
cdr3_aa: CASSYGELYGYTF

d_call: NA
j_call: TRBJ1-1
v_call: TRBV25-1
clone_size: NA
cdr3_nt: TGTGCCAGCAGTGAAGAGGGCCGGTTGGGGCTGAACACTGAAGCTTTCTTT
cdr3_aa: CASSEEGRLGLNTEAFF

d_call: NA
j_call: TRBJ1-6
v_call: TRBV7-9
clone_size: NA
cdr3_nt: TGTGCCAGCAGCTTTAATAATTCACCCCTCCACTTT
cdr3_aa: CASSFNNSPLHF

d_call: TRBD2
j_call: TRBJ2-1
v_call: TRBV9
clone_size: NA
cdr3_nt: TGTGCCAGCAGCGTAGCCCACGGACTAGCGGGGGGGAACAATGAGCAGTTCTTC
cdr3_aa: CASSVAHGLAGGNNEQFF

d_call: TRBD2
j_call: TRBJ2-3
v_call: TRBV2
clone_size: NA
cdr3_nt: TGTGCCAGCTGCCTAGCGGGGTTCTCAGATACGCAGTATTTT
cdr3_aa: CASCLAGFSDTQYF

d_call: TRBD1
j_call: TRBJ1-1
v_call: TRBV5-1
clone_size: once
cdr3_nt: TGCGCCAGCAGTTCGACACCGACAGGGGAGGCTGAAGCTTTCTTT
cdr3_aa: CASSSTPTGEAEAFF

d_call: TRBD1
j_call: TRBJ1-3
v_call: TRBV5-5
clone_size: NA
cdr3_nt: TGTGCCAGCAGCTCAGGGGGTGGAAACACCATATATTTT
cdr3_aa: CASSSGGGNTIYF

d_call: NA
j_call: TRBJ1-6
v_call: TRBV19
clone_size: NA
cdr3_nt: TGTGCCAGTAGTATGAAGGGCAGGTCACCCCTCCACTTT
cdr3_aa: CASSMKGRSPLHF

d_call: NA
j_call: TRBJ2-1
v_call: TRBV6-6
clone_size: NA
cdr3_nt: TGTGCCAGCAGTTACTCGAGACTAGACAATGAGCAGTTCTTC
cdr3_aa: CASSYSRLDNEQFF

d_call: NA
j_call: TRBJ1-6
v_call: TRBV5-4
clone_size: NA
cdr3_nt: TGTGCCAGCAGCTTGGATTTCCTATCCAATTCACCCCTCCACTTT
cdr3_aa: CASSLDFLSNSPLHF

d_call: NA
j_call: TRBJ2-1
v_call: TRBV4-2
clone_size: NA
cdr3_nt: TGTGCCAGCAGCCCAGGGGGGGTCCCGGGGAATAACAATGAGCAGTTCTTC
cdr3_aa: CASSPGGVPGNNNEQFF

d_call: NA
j_call: TRBJ2-2
v_call: TRBV5-1
clone_size: NA
cdr3_nt: TGCGCCAGCAGCTCCCTACCGAACACCGGGGAGCTGTTTTTT
cdr3_aa: CASSSLPNTGELFF

d_call: NA
j_call: TRBJ2-3
v_call: TRBV6-1
clone_size: NA
cdr3_nt: TGTGCCAGCAGGACCACGCCGTCAAGCACAGATACGCAGTATTTT
cdr3_aa: CASRTTPSSTDTQYF